The clone carrying this T cell receptor (beta chain) has a handful of counts. Per germline, CDR1 SGHVS and CDR2 FNYEAQ. The CDR3 runs to 15 residues. Trimming shortened V by 5 bases and J by 3 bases, and 17 bases separated the two germline ends. In TCRdb, the RACE reads were re-called with MiXCR into one record per CDR3 protein. This table holds roughly 200,000 distinct CDR3 sequences, around 25% found once. These data originate in a study of human T cells and chemical hapten exposure. The time point was: patch test 3, about 24 weeks after DPC sensitization. Treatment here: therapeutic diphenylcyclopropenone sensitization with weekly scalp DPC.

This rearrangement joins TRBV7-6 to TRBJ2-7; the D gene is possibly TRBD2 (6 bases). The receptor was derived from a woman aged 40-49 years with alopecia areata. Some clones in this sample may be carry-over from other donors' samples. Sequencing used whole blood, obtained in connection with sensitization to the hapten diphenylcyclopropenone (DPC). CDR3 nucleotides: TGTGCCAGCAGCCTAAGGGGCGGGACTGTCTACGAGCAGTACTTC. It encodes CASSLRGGTVYEQYF.